The present T cell receptor (beta chain) was sequenced within a study of OX40 agonist ivuxolimab in advanced cancers. Background on the study: The dose of intravenous ivuxolimab that patients received every 2 weeks ranged from 0.01 to 10 mg/kg. Patients enrolled in dose escalation were diagnosed with hepatocellular carcinoma, melanoma, renal cell or head and neck cancer.

No patient had autoimmune disease or received systemic immunosuppression. Study-level findings and limits: At doses 0.1 to 3.0 mg/kg, CD4+ and CD8+ clones expanded.

Data came from immunoSEQ multiplex PCR; TCRdb stores just in-frame clones and leaves some out. The sample has fewer than 55,000 clones; about 87% are singletons. This clone occurred once. As yet, its antigen is unknown. The CDR3 length is 14 residues. Looked up from germline, CDR1 is SGHRS and CDR2 is YFSETQ. The trim removed 0 bases at V and 10 bases at J, leaving 4 bases unmatched. Source: CD4+ or CD8+ T cells sorted from blood, taken in a trial of the OX40 agonist ivuxolimab. The chain employs TRBV5-1 and TRBJ1-6; 7 bases map to TRBD1. This TCR was sampled from an adult with an advanced solid tumor such as melanoma, head and neck, liver or kidney cancer. In DNA form, the CDR3 reads TGCGCCAGCAGCTTGGGACAGGGAGGATCACCCCTCCACTTT. It specifies CASSLGQGGSPLHF. Complete variable domain (other parts from reference TRBV5-1 and TRBJ1-6): KAGVTQTPRYLIKTRGQQVTLSCSPISGHRSVSWYQQTPGQGLQFLFEYFSETQRNKGNFPGRFSGRQFSNSRSEMNVSTLELGDSALYLCASSLGQGGSPLHFGNGTRLTVT.